These 31 T cell receptor beta chains were sequenced from one sample in a study of T cell repertoires in cytomegalovirus infection. TCRdb analysed the reads with MiXCR anew, one entry per CDR3 protein. The sample carries a few hundred thousand distinct CDR3 sequences, roughly 29% recorded once. The sequenced sample was PBMCs. These receptor sequences come from a human donor in good health (CMV status not recorded). Some clones in this sample may be carry-over from other donors' samples.

This clonotype turned up a few times. The rearrangement links TRBV19 to TRBJ2-5; the match to TRBD2 covers 13 bases. The CDR3 runs 20 residues. V lost 4 bases, J lost 2 bases, and 16 bases stayed unmatched. Germline CDR1 and CDR2: LNHDA and SQIVND (reference sequence). CDR3: CASSKGATSGRNILQETQYF. CDR3 sequence (DNA): TGTGCCAGTAGTAAAGGCGCGACTAGCGGGAGGAATATACTTCAAGAGACCCAGTACTTC.

This clonotype was detected a few times. The chain carries TRBV7-2 and TRBJ2-1; TRBD1 agrees at 9 bases. The germline CDR1 and CDR2 sequences are SGHTA and FQGNSA. Unmatched junction bases numbered 7, after V lost 7 bases and J lost 9 bases. The CDR3 loop spans 13 amino acids. Written as DNA, the CDR3 is TGTGCCAGCATCGACAGGGGGAAGACTGAGCAGTTCTTC. Translated: CASIDRGKTEQFF.

The V gene is TRBV28, the J gene TRBJ1-5; the D gene is possibly TRBD1 (6 bases). V was cut by 5 bases and J by 6 bases, with 14 bases left in between. Germline lookup yields CDR1 MDHEN and CDR2 SYDVKM. This CDR3 region has 14 residues. In nucleotides, the CDR3 is TGTGCCAGCAGTCCTCGGACCAGGGGTCAGCCCCAGCATTTT. Encoded protein: CASSPRTRGQPQHF.

This clonotype has just a few counts. This chain connects TRBV6-2 or TRBV6-3 to TRBJ2-7, with 8 bases fitting TRBD2. The CDR3 runs 20 residues. Germline CDR1 reads MNHEY; CDR2 reads SVGEGT. Unmatched junction bases numbered 25, after V lost 7 bases and J lost 2 bases. DNA of the CDR3: TGTGCCAGCAAAGGAGGCATGAAGGCTAGCGGGTTCCCCAGAACCTACGAGCAGTACGTC. It specifies CASKGGMKASGFPRTYEQYV.

This clonotype came up a few times. The CDR3 sequence: CASNPQGYEQYF. DNA of the CDR3: TGTGCCAGCAACCCCCAAGGGTACGAGCAGTACTTC. V and J are TRBV6-8 and TRBJ2-7; D not certain. The CDR3 is 12 amino acids. V was clipped by 7 bases and J by 4 bases, with 11 bases between them. Germline CDR1 is MNHGY and CDR2 is SAAAGT.

The J gene is TRBJ1-5, the V gene TRBV6-6, with unresolved D. The CDR3 covers 13 residues. Per the germline V gene, CDR1 is MNHNY and CDR2 is SVGAGI (reference sequence). V lost 5 bases and J 6 bases, leaving 11 bases between the germline ends. The DNA of the CDR3 is TGTGCCAGCAGTCCCGAGGGTAGTCAGCCCCAGCATTTT. Amino acids: CASSPEGSQPQHF.

This clonotype was detected ten times or more. The J gene is TRBJ2-3, the V gene TRBV7-3; D is possibly TRBD1 (6 bases). This CDR3 has 15 amino acids. V lost 5 bases, J lost 8 bases, and 20 bases lay in between. CDR1 SGHTA and CDR2 FQGTGA come from the germline V gene. In DNA form, the CDR3 reads TGTGCCAGCAGCCCCCAAGGTCAGGGGATAGGTACGCAGTATTTT. It encodes CASSPQGQGIGTQYF.

The chain couples TRBV29-1 to TRBJ1-2; 7 bases agree with TRBD1. J lost 1 base, V lost 0 bases, and 8 bases had no gene match. The CDR3 consists of 16 residues. The germline V gene encodes CDR1 SQVTM and CDR2 ANQGSEA. The CDR3 loop reads CSVEDLLGGLNYGYTF. The CDR3 region has the DNA TGCAGCGTTGAAGATCTGTTAGGGGGCCTTAACTATGGCTACACCTTC.

The V gene is TRBV27, the J gene TRBJ2-3; 7 bases line up with TRBD2. Germline V lookup: CDR1 MNHEY, CDR2 SMNVEV (reference sequence). Trimming cost V 6 bases and J 3 bases; bases outside gene matches: 3. This CDR3 contains 13 residues. CDR3 loop: CASRFGGTDTQYF. CDR3 DNA sequence: TGTGCCAGCAGGTTCGGGGGGACAGATACGCAGTATTTT.

The genes are TRBV28 and TRBJ2-2, with 10 bases lining up with TRBD1. The CDR3 runs to 15 residues. The V and J ends lost 6 bases and 3 bases, in that order; junction bases with no gene match: 4. Per the germline V gene, CDR1 is MDHEN and CDR2 is SYDVKM. The CDR3 bases are TGTGCCAGCAGGTGGGGGACAGGGGACACCGGGGAGCTGTTTTTT. It is translated as CASRWGTGDTGELFF.

The V and J genes are TRBV27 and TRBJ1-2; unclear D gene. This CDR3 has 14 residues. Germline V gene lookup returns CDR1 MNHEY and CDR2 SMNVEV (reference sequence). Trimming took 4 bases from V and 1 from J, leaving 10 bases between them. The CDR3 protein is CASSSGPFNYGYTF. The CDR3 DNA is TGTGCCAGCAGTTCCGGGCCGTTTAACTATGGCTACACCTTC.

This clonotype was seen only a few times. The chain joins TRBV5-5 to TRBJ2-4; a possible D gene is TRBD2 (5 bases). There are 12 residues in the CDR3. Between the trimmed V and J ends, which lost 4 bases and 7 bases, there was a span of 9 bases. CDR1 is SGHKS, CDR2 YYEKEE, per germline (reference sequence). CDR3 sequence reads: CASSMDLNIQYF. The CDR3 bases are TGTGCCAGCAGCATGGACTTGAACATTCAGTACTTC. The complete variable domain, with remaining parts taken from reference TRBV5-5 and TRBJ2-4, reads DAGVTQSPTHLIKTRGQQVTLRCSPISGHKSVSWYQQVLGQGPQFIFQYYEKEERGRGNFPDRFSARQFPNYSSELNVNALLLGDSALYLCASSMDLNIQYFGAGTRLSVL.

V gene TRBV27 combines with J gene TRBJ2-5, with 7 nucleotides matching TRBD1. V lost 6 bases, J lost 4 bases, and 8 bases stayed unmatched. CDR1 is MNHEY, CDR2 SMNVEV, per germline (reference sequence). The CDR3 has 14 amino acids. CDR3 loop: CASSARWDRETQYF. The CDR3 coding sequence is TGTGCCAGCAGCGCCCGTTGGGACAGAGAGACCCAGTACTTC.

The chain combines TRBV27 with TRBJ1-5; 9 nucleotides align to TRBD1. Germline CDR1 reads MNHEY; CDR2 reads SMNVEV (reference sequence). This CDR3 region has 15 residues. J was trimmed by 3 bases and V by 2 bases; bases with no gene match: 2. As DNA, the CDR3 is TGTGCCAGCAGTTTAAACAGGGGGCCCAATCAGCCCCAGCATTTT. Residues: CASSLNRGPNQPQHF.

This clonotype was seen only a few times. This chain links TRBV7-2 with TRBJ2-7, with 14 positions matching TRBD2. CDR1 and CDR2 (germline): SGHTA, FQGNSA. CDR3 length equals 17 residues. V gave up 5 bases and J gave up 2 bases; unmatched junction bases: 8. CDR3 in DNA: TGTGCCAGCAGCCCGGGGGGGGGACTAGCGGGAGCCTACGAGCAGTACGTC. As protein: CASSPGGGLAGAYEQYV.

This clonotype appeared a few times. In DNA form, the CDR3 reads TGTGCCAGCAGCGCGACTAGCGGAAACAATGAGCAGTTCTTC. It yields the protein CASSATSGNNEQFF. The genes are TRBV9 and TRBJ2-1; 9 bases align to TRBD2. CDR1 is SGDLS, CDR2 YYNGEE, per germline. Unmatched junction bases numbered 3, after V lost 3 bases and J lost 5 bases. The CDR3 consists of 14 residues.

This chain joins TRBV12-3 or TRBV12-4 and TRBJ2-6, with a possible D match to TRBD1 (5 bases). CDR3 size: 15 residues. V was cut by 6 bases and J by 0 bases, with 9 bases left in between. The CDR3 here is CASRGALSGANVLTF. In nucleotides, the CDR3 is TGTGCCAGCAGAGGGGCCCTCTCTGGGGCCAACGTCCTGACTTTC.

V is TRBV4-3 and J is TRBJ2-7, with 7 bases matching TRBD1. The CDR3 sequence is 15 residues long. CDR1 is LGHNA, CDR2 YSLEER, per germline. With V trimmed by 0 bases and J by 2 bases, 4 bases remained unmatched. Written as DNA, the CDR3 is TGCGCCAGCAGCCAAGAGTGGGGACAGACCTACGAGCAGTACTTC. Protein product: CASSQEWGQTYEQYF.

This clonotype was picked up a small number of times. V is TRBV19 and J is TRBJ2-3; 9 nucleotides line up with TRBD1. J was trimmed by 5 bases and V by 10 bases; bases with no gene match: 19. This CDR3 contains 17 residues. CDR1 and CDR2 from the germline V gene are LNHDA and SQIVND (reference sequence). CDR3 nucleotide sequence: TGTGCCACCAAGAACAGGGGGCGAAATGGATTGGAAGATACGCAGTATTTT. Encoded protein: CATKNRGRNGLEDTQYF.

This clonotype was found a few times. The genes are TRBV19 and TRBJ1-1, with D unresolved. This CDR3 is built from 13 residues. Germline-derived CDR1 and CDR2 are LNHDA and SQIVND (reference sequence). Trimming took off 6 bases at V and 4 bases at J, with 12 bases between the two ends. The CDR3 region is CASRWREGTEAFF. In DNA, the CDR3 is TGTGCCAGTAGGTGGAGGGAGGGCACTGAAGCTTTCTTT.

The chain couples TRBV29-1 to TRBJ2-5; a possible D gene is TRBD2 (8 bases). The CDR3 is 14 amino acids. Trimming took 8 bases from V and 2 from J, leaving 18 bases between them. Germline values: CDR1 SQVTM, CDR2 ANQGSEA. The CDR3 reads CSTLRGGQQETQYF. The CDR3 DNA is TGCAGCACTCTCCGGGGGGGACAGCAAGAGACCCAGTACTTC. Looking up the rest from reference TRBV29-1 and TRBJ2-5 gives the full variable domain: SAVISQKPSRDICQRGTSLTIQCQVDSQVTMMFWYRQQPGQSLTLIATANQGSEATYESGFVIDKFPISRPNLTFSTLTVSNMSPEDSSIYLCSTLRGGQQETQYFGPGTRLLVL.

The gene calls are TRBV6-2 or TRBV6-3 and TRBJ2-1, with 11 bases aligning to TRBD2. Trimming cost V 0 bases and J 4 bases; bases outside gene matches: 5. The germline V gene has CDR1 MNHEY and CDR2 SVGEGT. This CDR3 spans 17 amino acids. The CDR3 spells CASSYSSGRVSYNEQFF. CDR3 coding DNA: TGTGCCAGCAGTTACTCTAGCGGGAGGGTGTCTTACAATGAGCAGTTCTTC.

Many counts were recorded for this clonotype. The chain has TRBV7-2 and TRBJ1-1; D is perhaps TRBD1 (5 bases). The CDR3 contains 13 residues. The V end lost 5 bases, the J end lost 4 bases, and 11 bases lay between the germline ends. Germline-derived CDR1 and CDR2 are SGHTA and FQGNSA. The CDR3 bases are TGTGCCAGCAGCAACATGAGGGGCACTGAAGCTTTCTTT. It yields the protein CASSNMRGTEAFF.

This clonotype was seen once. J is TRBJ2-2 and V is TRBV15, with 10 bases identical to TRBD1. The CDR3 runs to 15 residues. Germline CDR1 LNHNV, CDR2 YYDKDF (reference sequence). V lost 1 base, J lost 7 bases, and 3 bases stayed unmatched. CDR3 region: CATSRAGQGHGELFF. CDR3 nucleotide sequence: TGTGCCACCAGCAGAGCGGGACAGGGGCACGGGGAGCTGTTTTTT. The variable domain in full, completed from reference TRBV15 and TRBJ2-2, reads DAMVIQNPRYQVTQFGKPVTLSCSQTLNHNVMYWYQQKSSQAPKLLFHYYDKDFNNEADTPDNFQSRRPNTSFCFLDIRSPGLGDTAMYLCATSRAGQGHGELFFGEGSRLTVL.

The chain employs TRBV12-3 or TRBV12-4 and TRBJ2-2, with 8 bases lining up with TRBD1. The CDR3 totals 14 residues. V shed 5 bases and J 5 bases; nucleotides not matched to a gene: 4. Written as DNA, the CDR3 is TGTGCCAGCAGTCCGGGACAGGCAACCGGGGAGCTGTTTTTT. Its translation: CASSPGQATGELFF.

This clonotype appeared many times. This rearrangement joins TRBV12-3 or TRBV12-4 to TRBJ1-2; D is ambiguous. V lost 1 base to trimming and J lost 4 bases, with 10 bases between them. The CDR3 length is 14 residues. The CDR3 spells CASSLGRGLYGYTF. The CDR3 DNA reads TGTGCCAGCAGTTTAGGGCGAGGACTCTATGGCTACACCTTC.

Ten or more counts support this clonotype. The CDR3 DNA is TGTGCCAGCAGCCGAGGGACTAGCGAAAACAAATACGAGCAGTACGTC. It yields the protein CASSRGTSENKYEQYV. The V call is TRBV7-2, the J call TRBJ2-7, with 10 bases identical to TRBD2. The CDR3 has 16 residues. CDR1 and CDR2 from the germline V gene are SGHTA and FQGNSA. With V trimmed by 5 bases and J by 4 bases, 11 bases remained unmatched.

The chain combines TRBV2 with TRBJ2-7; a weak D match, TRBD1 (7 bases). V lost 6 bases, J lost 7 bases, and 19 bases lay in between. CDR3 length: 14 amino acids. Germline CDR1 is SNHLY and CDR2 is FYNNEI. The CDR3 DNA follows: TGTGCCAGCAGCCGTCATCAGGGGGGACGAGAGCAGTACTTC. Encoded protein: CASSRHQGGREQYF.

This clonotype was counted a few times. This may be a read error: a much more frequent sequence differs by one nucleotide. The chain recombines TRBV11-3 with TRBJ1-1; D is undetermined. The CDR3 covers 13 residues. Looked up from germline, CDR1 is SGHNT and CDR2 is YENEEA. Trimming removed 2 bases from V and 1 base from J, with 5 bases in between. The CDR3 region has the DNA TGTGCCAGCAGCTTATGGCAGAACACTGAAGCTTTCTTT. As protein: CASSLWQNTEAFF.

The genes are TRBV7-2 and TRBJ2-1; D is perhaps TRBD2 (6 bases). With 5 bases removed from V and 3 bases from J, the gap between germline ends came to 14 bases. The CDR3 covers 15 residues. Germline values: CDR1 SGHTA, CDR2 FQGNSA. Here the CDR3 reads CASSQNYGSYNEQFF. The CDR3 bases are TGTGCCAGCAGCCAAAACTACGGGAGCTACAATGAGCAGTTCTTC.

V is TRBV6-2 or TRBV6-3 and J is TRBJ2-5, with D maybe TRBD2 (6 bases). The germline V gene encodes CDR1 MNHEY and CDR2 SVGEGT. With 2 bases removed from V and 2 bases from J, the gap between germline ends came to 12 bases. This CDR3 has 15 residues. The CDR3 nucleotides are TGTGCCAGCAGTTACGTCGGGGGAGGACAAGAGACCCAGTACTTC. Encoded protein: CASSYVGGGQETQYF.